Sequencing of this T cell receptor beta chain was carried out in a study of blood T cells in healthy people across ages. Together with a sample-barcoded 5' primer, a J-beta primer mix was included in a second PCR lasting about 7 to 11 cycles. Each of the cDNA molecules was tagged by a template-switch adaptor with 12 random nucleotides. MiXCR was run by TCRdb on the 5' RACE reads, yielding one entry per CDR3 protein. This table holds about 970,000 distinct CDR3 sequences, about 53% found once. At least 6 million PBMCs were isolated per sample. As to this clonotype: The antigen is unknown.

The CDR3 length is 16 residues. V lost 6 bases and J lost 5, with 21 bases in between. Germline V gene sequence: CDR1 MDHEN, CDR2 SYDVKM. Study-level points and caveats: Donors of long life had a larger count of naive CD4+ cells and greater diversity than aged donors. TCR beta diversity tracked closely with naive T cell percentage.

The source of this sequence is a woman in her sixties or seventies in good health. The V and J genes are TRBV28 and TRBJ2-3; maybe TRBD1 (7 bases). Source material: blood. The CDR3: CASRTQGGGGKDTQYF. CDR3 nucleotide sequence: TGTGCCAGCAGGACTCAGGGGGGAGGAGGGAAAGATACGCAGTATTTT.